This TCR beta chain was recorded in a study of CD8 T cells in Susac syndrome (dated by TCRdb to about 2019). With respect to the entire study: Repertoire sequencing was used to test whether CD8+ T cell activation and differentiation in Susac syndrome was antigen driven. Paper-wide results and their limitations: The number of individuals in the TCR sequencing and HLA analysis was acknowledged as relatively small.

The germline ends are 12 bases apart after V is trimmed by 4 bases and J by 6 bases. In the germline V gene (reference sequence), CDR1 corresponds to MNHEY and CDR2 to SMNVEV. The CDR3 numbers 13 residues from cysteine through phenylalanine. Only the CDR3 DNA stays, 39 bases, in frame from base 1. A note on this clonotype: Which antigen it targets is not known. Within one base of it there is no much larger clone, and no base qualities were kept.

RNA was extracted using the RNeasy kit, and about 0.45 to 1 ug of the RNA was reverse transcribed with random hexamers. TCR beta CDR3 regions were amplified with the immunoSEQ multiplex PCR assay covering 54 Vbeta and 13 Jbeta segments. PCR amplification bias was corrected by using a synthetic template baseline for primer optimization and computational correction. The authors processed their data as follows. Reads were assigned to V, D and J genes according to IMGT and analyzed in immunoSEQ Analyzer, with only productive sequences retained. To calculate clonality, Shannon entropy was normalized by log2 of the number of productive unique sequences and then subtracted from one. For each patient and control, public and private clones were evaluated among the 100 most prevalent clones. Clones were defined as Susac-specific when absent from the healthy and MS cohorts, from some 1,100 published viral clones and from other ImmuneACCESS disease sequences. TCRdb itself trimmed the public reads at Q25 with fastp, ran MiXCR and retained productive beta chains. Rows merge per CDR3 protein into single entries with the most common DNA and genes. The V and J calls and clone size come from TCRdb's table, not from the authors' own analysis. For this sample the table gives about 250,000 distinct CDR3 sequences, of which 90% to 95% were detected only once. Of the sample, roughly 0.07% is held by the ten largest clones.

Peripheral blood CD8+ and CD4+ T cells from healthy donors, Susac syndrome patients and multiple sclerosis patients were profiled by high-throughput TCR beta sequencing. The multiple sclerosis controls were treatment-naive patients whose relapsing-remitting disease, either stable or active, fulfilled the revised McDonald criteria. CD8+ TEMRA cells were enriched by FACS, while bulk CD8+ and CD4+ T cells were purified by magnetic negative isolation. Blood was collected in EDTA tubes and processed within 24 hours, with PBMCs isolated through density gradient centrifugation. PBMCs intended for TCR sequencing were cryopreserved in liquid nitrogen and thawed later in a water bath at 37 degrees C. A purity of at least 90% was achieved for sorted or isolated CD4+, CD8+ and CD8+ TEMRA cells.

The sequencing input was CD4+ T cells from PBMCs. The rearrangement joined TRBV27 to TRBJ1-1; the D gene remains uncertain. This receptor was identified in a human donor with multiple sclerosis. CDR3 region: CASSSTTSAEAFF. The nucleotides read TGTGCCAGCAGTTCCACCACCTCTGCTGAAGCTTTCTTT.